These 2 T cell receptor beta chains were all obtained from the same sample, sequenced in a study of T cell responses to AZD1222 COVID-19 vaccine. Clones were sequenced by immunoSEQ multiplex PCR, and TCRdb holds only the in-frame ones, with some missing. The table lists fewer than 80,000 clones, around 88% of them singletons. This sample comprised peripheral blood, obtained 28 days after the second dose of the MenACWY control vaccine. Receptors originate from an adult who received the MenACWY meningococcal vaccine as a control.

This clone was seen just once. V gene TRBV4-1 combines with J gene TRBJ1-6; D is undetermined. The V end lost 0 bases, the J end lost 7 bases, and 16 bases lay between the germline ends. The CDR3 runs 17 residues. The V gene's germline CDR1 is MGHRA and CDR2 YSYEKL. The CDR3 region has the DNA TGCGCCAGCAGCCAAGATAGGAAGGAGGCGGGAAATTCACCCCTCCACTTT. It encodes CASSQDRKEAGNSPLHF.

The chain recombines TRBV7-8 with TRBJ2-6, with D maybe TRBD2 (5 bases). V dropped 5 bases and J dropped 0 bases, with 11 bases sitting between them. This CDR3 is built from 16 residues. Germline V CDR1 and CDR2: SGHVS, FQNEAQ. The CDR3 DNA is TGTGCCAGCAGCCCTGGACTGAACTCTGGGGCCAACGTCCTGACTTTC. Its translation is CASSPGLNSGANVLTF.